Below, 28 T cell receptor beta chains from the same sample are listed, as sequenced in a study of blood T cells in healthy people across ages. PCR was performed a second time for about 6 to 12 cycles using a sample-barcoded 5' primer and a J-beta primer mix. TCRdb re-derived calls from the 5' RACE reads in MiXCR, one entry per CDR3 protein. Of 1.5 million to 2 million distinct CDR3 sequences listed, less than 50% are singletons. Sequenced sample: blood. The receptors come from a woman aged 40 to 49 in good health.

The chain has TRBV5-1 and TRBJ1-4; D not certain. Trimming pared 2 bases from V and 10 bases from J, leaving 6 bases between. The CDR3 contains 11 residues. The germline V gene has CDR1 SGHRS and CDR2 YFSETQ. The CDR3 protein is CASSFRGKLFF. The CDR3 DNA reads as TGCGCCAGCAGCTTCCGGGGAAAACTGTTTTTT.

The V gene is TRBV13, the J gene TRBJ2-7; no firm D call. The CDR3 length is 14 residues. The germline V and J ends were trimmed by 4 bases and 5 bases, with 15 bases remaining between them. Per germline, CDR1 PRHDT and CDR2 FYEKMQ (reference sequence). CDR3 nucleotides: TGTGCCAGCAGCTCCCCGACAAGGAGAGACGAGCAGTACTTC. It yields the protein CASSSPTRRDEQYF. Variable domain in full (rest from reference TRBV13 and TRBJ2-7): AAGVIQSPRHLIKEKRETATLKCYPIPRHDTVYWYQQGPGQDPQFLISFYEKMQSDKGSIPDRFSAQQFSDYHSELNMSSLELGDSALYFCASSSPTRRDEQYFGPGTRLTVT.

The rearrangement uses TRBV25-1 and TRBJ1-6; 9 nucleotides agree with TRBD1. The CDR3 length is 16 residues. The J segment lost 6 bases and the V segment lost 5 bases, leaving 8 bases of the junction unmatched. Germline V gives CDR1 MGHDK, CDR2 SYGVNS. In DNA form, the CDR3 reads TGTGCCAGCAGTCCCGTTGGGGGACAGGGTAATTCACCCCTCCACTTT. Its translation is CASSPVGGQGNSPLHF.

The rearrangement joins TRBV4-3 to TRBJ2-7, with D possibly TRBD1 on 6 matching bases. Germline V gene lookup returns CDR1 LGHNA and CDR2 YSLEER. This CDR3 comprises 14 residues. V lost 3 bases and J 5 bases, leaving 14 bases between the germline ends. The DNA for the CDR3 is TGCGCCAGCAGCCATCGACACAGGGACCACGAGCAGTACTTC. Protein product: CASSHRHRDHEQYF.

A few counts support this clonotype. CDR3: CASSARTGYGYTF. For the CDR3, the DNA is TGTGCCAGCAGTGCCCGGACAGGGTATGGCTACACCTTC. J is TRBJ1-2 and V is TRBV27; TRBD1 agrees at 8 bases. The CDR3 totals 13 residues. Germline loops: CDR1 MNHEY, CDR2 SMNVEV (reference sequence). Trimming cost V 5 bases and J 5 bases; bases outside gene matches: 4.

This clonotype was seen a handful of times. The J gene is TRBJ2-4, the V gene TRBV5-1; 12 positions agree with TRBD2. The J call is doubtful: the DNA matches TRBJ2-7 better. The germline gives CDR1 SGHRS, CDR2 YFSETQ. There are 16 residues in the CDR3. CDR3 bases: TGCGCCAGCAGCCCGGGACTAGCGGGCAACTCCTACGAGCAGTACTTC. Translating gives CASSPGLAGNSYEQYF.

This clonotype was recorded a few times. The V call is TRBV4-1, the J call TRBJ2-7; tentative D call: TRBD2 (5 bases). The CDR3 sequence is 14 residues long. Germline loops: CDR1 MGHRA, CDR2 YSYEKL. Trimming removed 4 bases from V and 4 bases from J, with 14 bases in between. The CDR3 DNA reads TGCGCCAGCAGCCCGCCGGCGGACTCGTACGAGCAGTACTTC. Protein product: CASSPPADSYEQYF.

V and J are TRBV7-2 and TRBJ2-5, with a weak D call TRBD2 (5 bases). Germline V lookup: CDR1 SGHTA, CDR2 FQGNSA. Trimming left V 5 bases short and J 4 bases short, with 11 bases between. CDR3 size: 13 residues. The CDR3 nucleotides read TGTGCCAGCAGCCCTACTAGGCCAGAGACCCAGTACTTC. Protein: CASSPTRPETQYF.

This clonotype has only a few counts. One junction end disagrees with the germline gene, perhaps due to a read error. The chain uses TRBV6-5 and TRBJ2-3; D is possibly TRBD1 or TRBD2 (5 bases each). The CDR3 has 13 amino acids. The germline V gene has CDR1 MNHEY and CDR2 SVGAGI. The CDR3 is CASSDSWGDTQYF. CDR3 coding DNA: TGTGCCAGCAGTGACTCGTGGGGGGATACGCAGTATTTT.

Of note for this clonotype: The junction and the germline gene differ at one end; a read error may be behind it. This sequence joins TRBV2 and TRBJ2-1; TRBD2 aligns across 9 bases. The germline CDR1 and CDR2 sequences are SNHLY and FYNNEI. CDR3 length equals 16 residues. The CDR3, as DNA: TGTGCCGGCAGTGATCGGCGGGGGGGCCCCTACAATGAGCAGTTCTTC. Translated: CAGSDRRGGPYNEQFF. The full variable domain, in which reference TRBV2 and TRBJ2-1 provide the parts outside the CDR3, is EPEVTQTPSHQVTQMGQEVILRCVPISNHLYFYWYRQILGQKVEFLVSFYNNEISEKSEIFDDQFSVERPDGSNFTLKIRSTKLEDSAMYFCAGSDRRGGPYNEQFFGPGTRLTVL.

V and J are TRBV11-2 and TRBJ2-1; TRBD1 might be the D (6 bases). Per the germline V gene, CDR1 is SGHAT and CDR2 is FQNNGV. V was trimmed by 3 bases and J by 5 bases, leaving 17 bases between them. The length of the CDR3 is 16 residues. This CDR3 reads CASSFPWTAAHNEQFF. The DNA for the CDR3 is TGTGCCAGCAGCTTCCCCTGGACAGCGGCACACAATGAGCAGTTCTTC.

This clonotype was counted only a few times. CDR3 region: CASSSQERGLTDTQYF. CDR3 nucleotides: TGTGCCAGCAGCTCTCAAGAGCGGGGGCTCACAGATACGCAGTATTTT. The chain has TRBV7-9 and TRBJ2-3; TRBD2 matches 8 bases. The CDR3 consists of 16 residues. The germline CDR1 and CDR2 sequences are SEHNR and FQNEAQ (reference sequence). Germline trimming cut 4 bases from V and 2 bases from J; bases unmatched to any gene: 8. The variable domain in full, completed from reference TRBV7-9 and TRBJ2-3, reads DTGVSQNPRHKITKRGQNVTFRCDPISEHNRLYWYRQTLGQGPEFLTYFQNEAQLEKSRLLSDRFSAERPKGSFSTLEIQRTEQGDSAMYLCASSSQERGLTDTQYFGPGTRLTVL.

The chain links TRBV28 to TRBJ2-3; 8 nucleotides match TRBD1. Trimming cost V 3 bases and J 3 bases; bases outside gene matches: 2. This CDR3 has 14 amino acids. Looked up from germline, CDR1 is MDHEN and CDR2 is SYDVKM. The CDR3 spells CASSFQGATDTQYF. Written as DNA, the CDR3 is TGTGCCAGCAGTTTTCAGGGGGCAACAGATACGCAGTATTTT.

This chain connects TRBV6-2 or TRBV6-3 to TRBJ2-1, with 7 bases lining up with TRBD2. The CDR3 runs 16 residues. The V and J ends lost 8 bases and 6 bases, in that order; junction bases with no gene match: 16. The germline V gene has CDR1 MNHEY and CDR2 SVGEGT. The chain's CDR3 is CASQPPGLEGSNEQFF. The CDR3 nucleotides are TGTGCCAGCCAACCACCTGGACTAGAAGGTTCCAATGAGCAGTTCTTC.

This clonotype was picked up a small number of times. The chain combines TRBV11-2 with TRBJ2-7; D not certain. The V end was cut by 1 base, the J end by 1 base, with 14 bases between. Germline CDR1 and CDR2: SGHAT and FQNNGV. This CDR3 has 16 amino acids. The CDR3 loop reads CASSLGPGLGSYEQYF. DNA of the CDR3: TGTGCCAGCAGCTTAGGACCCGGTTTAGGGTCCTACGAGCAGTACTTC.

This chain joins TRBV12-3 or TRBV12-4 and TRBJ1-2; 7 nucleotides match TRBD1. This CDR3 has 13 residues. With 6 bases clipped from V and 8 bases from J, the junction kept 9 bases outside the gene matches. The CDR3 DNA is TGTGCCAGCAGCCAATATCAGGGGGGAGGCTACACCTTC. Translating it yields CASSQYQGGGYTF.

The gene calls are TRBV3-1 and TRBJ1-2, with 9 bases matching TRBD1. CDR1 is LGHDT and CDR2 is YNNKEL in the germline V gene (reference sequence). The CDR3 has 14 residues. With 6 bases clipped from V and 4 bases from J, the junction kept 6 bases outside the gene matches. Written as DNA, the CDR3 is TGTGCCAGCAGGCGGACAGGGGCGGTCTATGGCTACACCTTC. Translating gives CASRRTGAVYGYTF. The variable domain in full, with the rest retrieved from reference TRBV3-1 and TRBJ1-2, is DTAVSQTPKYLVTQMGNDKSIKCEQNLGHDTMYWYKQDSKKFLKIMFSYNNKELIINETVPNRFSPKSPDKAHLNLHINSLELGDSAVYFCASRRTGAVYGYTFGSGTRLTVV.

The chain combines TRBV7-2 with TRBJ2-1; 8 bases align to TRBD1. Trimming took 5 bases from V and 10 from J; bases not matched to a gene: 10. The CDR3 covers 14 residues. Germline-derived CDR1 and CDR2 are SGHTA and FQGNSA. DNA for the CDR3: TGTGCCAGCAGCGCCGTCCTCAGGGGGCAGGAGCAGTTCTTC. Its translation is CASSAVLRGQEQFF.

The chain recombines TRBV7-2 with TRBJ1-5, with TRBD1 matching over 9 bases. The J segment lost 5 bases and the V segment lost 1 base, leaving 9 bases of the junction unmatched. This CDR3 is 17 amino acids long. Per the germline V gene, CDR1 is SGHTA and CDR2 is FQGNSA. CDR3 amino acids: CASSLGVGTGYDQPQHF. The CDR3, as DNA: TGTGCCAGCAGCTTAGGAGTGGGGACAGGGTATGATCAGCCCCAGCATTTT.

With respect to this clonotype: The junction departs from germline at one end; a sequencing error may be responsible. V gene TRBV4-1 combines with J gene TRBJ1-6; the match to TRBD1 covers 8 bases. Germline V gives CDR1 MGHRA, CDR2 YSYEKL. The CDR3 has 16 residues. The CDR3 loop reads CASSHPRRQGSSPLHF. The CDR3 DNA follows: TGCGCAAGCAGCCACCCGAGGAGACAGGGGAGTTCACCCCTCCACTTT.

This chain joins TRBV20-1 and TRBJ1-2; maybe TRBD1 (5 bases). Trimming took 3 bases from V and 3 from J, leaving 14 bases between them. The CDR3 is 14 residues long. The germline gives CDR1 DFQATT, CDR2 SNEGSKA (reference sequence). CDR3 coding DNA: TGCAGTGCTAGTGAGGCAGGGTTAGACTATGGCTACACCTTC. Translation gives CSASEAGLDYGYTF.

In regard to this clonotype: At one end, the junction sequence differs from germline, possibly due to a read error. The V call is TRBV12-3 or TRBV12-4, the J call TRBJ2-1; D gene unclear. This CDR3 spans 14 amino acids. CDR3 bases: TGCGCCAGCAGCTTACTCGACTCCTACAATGAGCAGTTCTTC. It translates to CASSLLDSYNEQFF.

The chain carries TRBV12-3 or TRBV12-4 and TRBJ2-5, with a possible D match to TRBD1 (7 bases). Trimming removed 7 bases at V and 1 base at J, with 19 bases between. The CDR3 has 16 amino acids. The CDR3 is CASISGQAISQETQYF. Written as DNA, the CDR3 is TGTGCCAGCATTAGCGGACAGGCGATTTCCCAAGAGACCCAGTACTTC.

V and J are TRBV28 and TRBJ2-5, with D possibly TRBD2 on 6 matching bases. The DNA end is a closer match to TRBJ2-7, so the J assignment may be wrong. Germline CDR1 and CDR2: MDHEN and SYDVKM. The CDR3 totals 14 residues. DNA of the CDR3: TGTGCCAGCAGCCATCTTTCGGGGGTCTACGAGCAGTACTTC. As protein: CASSHLSGVYEQYF.

J is TRBJ2-7 and V is TRBV3-1; D is unresolved. Germline CDR1 is LGHDT and CDR2 is YNNKEL (reference sequence). The CDR3 runs 12 residues. Trimming left V 8 bases short and J 3 bases short, with 11 bases between. The CDR3 DNA is TGTGCCAGCTGTGAGTGGGGCTACGAGCAGTACTTC. Its translation is CASCEWGYEQYF.

V gene TRBV20-1 combines with J gene TRBJ2-5, with a possible D match to TRBD2 (5 bases). Germline-derived CDR1 and CDR2 are DFQATT and SNEGSKA (reference sequence). CDR3 length equals 15 residues. V shed 3 bases and J shed 5 bases, with 19 bases lying between them. CDR3 residues: CSASGSLAGTETQYF. In nucleotides, the CDR3 is TGCAGTGCTAGTGGGTCCCTAGCTGGCACGGAGACCCAGTACTTC.

This clonotype was seen a single time. The chain carries TRBV7-2 and TRBJ2-1; D is uncertain. This CDR3 region has 16 residues. V dropped 0 bases and J dropped 0 bases, with 9 bases sitting between them. Germline loops: CDR1 SGHTA, CDR2 FQGNSA. In nucleotides, the CDR3 is TGTGCCAGCAGCTTAGCGACTTTTACCTCCTACAATGAGCAGTTCTTC. Amino acid sequence: CASSLATFTSYNEQFF.

There are many counts of this clonotype. A read error may account for a junction end that differs from germline. The chain joins TRBV5-1 to TRBJ1-2, with D hard to call. CDR1 and CDR2 (germline): SGHRS, YFSETQ. CDR3 length: 13 residues. The chain's CDR3 is CASSLVDNYGYTF. The CDR3 DNA follows: TGTGCCAGCAGCTTAGTGGATAACTATGGCTACACCTTC.